This T cell receptor (beta chain) was observed in a study of control samples from healthy donors and cancer patients. Repertoires were generated with immunoSEQ multiplex PCR, while TCRdb's copy carries only in-frame clones and drops some. The data show approximately 170,000 clones, with more than 85% seen just once and 0.65% to 0.75% held by the top ten. This TCR derives from a woman aged 25 to 39 in good health. The sequencing sample was made of blood.

In DNA form, the CDR3 reads TGTGCCACCAGCAGAGGACAGCTATCTGGGGCCAACGTCCTGACTTTC. It yields the protein CATSRGQLSGANVLTF. This chain uses TRBV15 with TRBJ2-6; TRBD1 is a possible D gene (5 bases). V lost 1 base, J lost 1 base, and 8 bases lay in between. The CDR3 covers 16 residues. Germline V CDR1 and CDR2: LNHNV, YYDKDF (reference sequence).